This T cell receptor (beta chain) is drawn from a study of CD8 T cells in ankylosing spondylitis. General study results and limits: Clones tied to disease were said to be significantly enriched in matched ankylosing spondylitis synovial fluid. A TCR beta motif of 8 or 9 highly homologous variants appeared characteristic of ankylosing spondylitis blood.

This CDR3 is built from 15 residues. Trimming pared 3 bases from V and 4 bases from J, leaving 13 bases between. Making the TCR beta libraries involved quantitative 5'-RACE with molecular barcodes. TCRdb re-analysed the 5' RACE reads in MiXCR, keeping a single row per CDR3 protein. Among around 770,000 distinct CDR3 sequences, roughly 19% were seen once, and the ten largest hold about a fifth. This clonotype showed up just once. Its specificity is not known. The V gene is TRBV12-3 or TRBV12-4, the J gene TRBJ1-3; D ambiguous. The source of this sequence is a male donor with ankylosing spondylitis. The sample consisted of blood, either unsorted or a sorted T cell fraction (not recorded which). CDR3 loop: CASSFYLVGGNTIYF. For the CDR3, the DNA is TGTGCCAGCAGTTTTTATCTGGTGGGCGGAAACACCATATATTTT.